Presented here are 17 T cell receptor beta chains from one specimen sequenced in a study of control samples from healthy donors and cancer patients. TCRdb's copy holds only in-frame clones and misses some; the assay was immunoSEQ multiplex PCR. The sample consists of approximately 180,000 clones, 94% of them appearing once. The sequenced sample consisted of blood. The receptors derive from a woman aged 18-35 years in good health.

V usage is TRBV5-6 and J usage is TRBJ1-2; D possibly corresponds to TRBD1 (6 bases). Trimming stripped 4 bases from V and 1 base from J, with 14 bases between. Germline V gene sequence: CDR1 SGHDT, CDR2 YYEEEE. This CDR3 has 15 amino acids. The chain's CDR3 is CASSMDSSLNYGYTF. Here the CDR3 DNA reads TGTGCCAGCAGCATGGACAGCTCGCTTAACTATGGCTACACCTTC.

This chain connects TRBV6-5 to TRBJ1-1, with D hard to call. Trimming removed 6 bases from V and 4 bases from J, with 6 bases in between. CDR1 is MNHEY and CDR2 is SVGAGI in the germline V gene. The CDR3 length is 11 residues. This CDR3 is CASRRGTEAFF. The CDR3 bases are TGTGCCAGCAGAAGAGGCACTGAAGCTTTCTTT.

A single count supports this clone. The CDR3 nucleotides read TGCGCCAGCTCCCGAGGGGGTGGGAACACTGAAGCTTTCTTT. Its protein product is CASSRGGGNTEAFF. The chain carries TRBV4-1 and TRBJ1-1; weak D call: TRBD1 (6 bases). CDR3 length: 14 residues. Trimming cost V 8 bases and J 1 base, with 14 bases left between them. CDR1 and CDR2 (germline): MGHRA, YSYEKL.

The chain recombines TRBV11-2 with TRBJ1-6; no firm D call. Germline CDR1 SGHAT, CDR2 FQNNGV. The CDR3 contains 13 residues. V was pared by 2 bases and J by 8 bases, with 7 bases between. In DNA form, the CDR3 reads TGTGCCAGCAGCTTATCTCAGGATTCACCCCTCCACTTT. This encodes CASSLSQDSPLHF.

J is TRBJ1-2 and V is TRBV6-6, with D maybe TRBD1 (6 bases). There are 12 residues in the CDR3. V was shortened by 8 bases and J by 8 bases, with 15 bases between the two germline ends. The germline CDR1 and CDR2 sequences are MNHNY and SVGAGI (reference sequence). The DNA of the CDR3 is TGTGCCAGCCAGGAATCGGGGGGCGGCTACACCTTC. Translated, it gives CASQESGGGYTF.

The chain has TRBV19 and TRBJ1-3; D unresolved. The germline V gene encodes CDR1 LNHDA and CDR2 SQIVND (reference sequence). V was cut by 4 bases and J by 1 base, with 11 bases left in between. The CDR3 is 15 amino acids. The CDR3 DNA follows: TGTGCCAGTAGTACTCCCGGGCATTCTGGAAACACCATATATTTT. Translated: CASSTPGHSGNTIYF.

The rearrangement uses TRBV4-1 and TRBJ1-4; D remains unclear. From germline, CDR1 is MGHRA and CDR2 YSYEKL. V dropped 4 bases and J dropped 4 bases, with 4 bases sitting between them. The CDR3 has 12 residues. The CDR3 loop reads CASSRINEKLFF. The CDR3 coding sequence is TGCGCCAGCAGCCGTATTAATGAAAAACTGTTTTTT.

The chain joins TRBV4-3 to TRBJ2-7; 8 bases map to TRBD2. The junction had 5 bases not matched to a gene; V was cut back by 0 bases and J by 4 bases. The CDR3 runs 15 residues. The germline V gene has CDR1 LGHNA and CDR2 YSLEER. CDR3 region: CASSQDSSGLYEQYF. The CDR3 region has the DNA TGCGCCAGCAGCCAAGATTCTAGCGGGTTATACGAGCAGTACTTC.

The chain joins TRBV25-1 to TRBJ2-3; 9 bases are a match to TRBD1. Germline assignment: CDR1 MGHDK and CDR2 SYGVNS. Trimming at V came to 4 bases and at J to 3 bases, leaving 8 bases not matched to a gene. The CDR3 runs to 16 residues. As DNA, the CDR3 is TGTGCCAGCAGTGTAGGGACAGGGAAAAGGACAGATACGCAGTATTTT. Translated, it gives CASSVGTGKRTDTQYF.

This chain joins TRBV9 and TRBJ2-7; 10 positions match TRBD1. The CDR3 contains 15 residues. V lost 2 bases and J lost 4; bases outside the gene matches: 6. Per germline, CDR1 SGDLS and CDR2 YYNGEE. The CDR3, as DNA: TGTGCCAGCAGCGTCTTAGGGACAGGGGATTACGAGCAGTACTTC. This encodes CASSVLGTGDYEQYF.

V is TRBV10-3 and J is TRBJ2-1, with 8 bases that match TRBD2. CDR1 and CDR2 from the germline V gene are ENHRY and SYGVKD. This CDR3 comprises 14 residues. The trim removed 6 bases at V and 9 bases at J, leaving 10 bases unmatched. The DNA of the CDR3 is TGTGCCATCAGCCCAGACCGGGAGGGCGGTGAGCAGTTCTTC. It codes for CAISPDREGGEQFF.

V and J are TRBV10-3 and TRBJ1-2, with 7 bases identical to TRBD1. In germline, CDR1 is ENHRY, CDR2 SYGVKD. The CDR3 covers 14 residues. Trimming removed 3 bases from V and 6 bases from J; junction bases left unmatched: 7. Written as DNA, the CDR3 is TGTGCCATCAGTGACCCGGGACAGACACATGGCTACACCTTC. This encodes CAISDPGQTHGYTF.

The gene calls are TRBV6-2 or TRBV6-3 and TRBJ2-5; the D is unclear. From germline, CDR1 is MNHEY and CDR2 SVGEGT. This CDR3 is 14 amino acids long. Deletions cut 0 bases from V and 2 bases from J, with 7 bases between. The CDR3 DNA reads as TGTGCCAGCAGTTACTCGATCAGGCAAGAGACCCAGTACTTC. Translating gives CASSYSIRQETQYF.

The count of this clone is one. In nucleotides, the CDR3 is TGTGCCAGCAGCTTTATTAGACCTGGGCCGGAGCTCCCACCCTATGGCTACACCTTC. It is translated as CASSFIRPGPELPPYGYTF. The chain recombines TRBV5-8 with TRBJ1-2; D gene uncertain. CDR1 SGHTS and CDR2 YDEGEE come from the germline V gene. There are 19 residues in the CDR3. V dropped 2 bases and J dropped 4 bases, with 27 bases sitting between them.

The CDR3 reads CASSQGVDIQYF. CDR3 DNA: TGTGCCAGCAGCCAAGGGGTGGACATTCAGTACTTC. This chain uses TRBV14 with TRBJ2-4, with D unresolved. The CDR3 runs to 12 residues. The germline CDR1 and CDR2 sequences are SGHDN and FVKESK. V lost 1 base, J lost 8 bases, and 6 bases lay in between.

This chain connects TRBV19 to TRBJ1-6; 9 nucleotides align to TRBD1. The V and J ends lost 8 bases and 7 bases, in that order; junction bases with no gene match: 3. From germline, CDR1 is LNHDA and CDR2 SQIVND (reference sequence). The CDR3 covers 13 residues. The CDR3 region is CASEGQGNSPLHF. CDR3 sequence (DNA): TGTGCCAGTGAGGGACAGGGAAATTCACCCCTCCACTTT.

The chain couples TRBV3-1 (or the pseudogene TRBV3-2) to TRBJ2-6; no clear D gene. Germline CDR1 LGHDT, CDR2 YNNKEL (reference sequence). The CDR3 is 16 amino acids. V lost 2 bases, J lost 0 bases, and 8 bases lay in between. The CDR3 nucleotides read TGTGCCAGCAGCCAATTGGGTTCCTCTGGGGCCAACGTCCTGACTTTC. This encodes CASSQLGSSGANVLTF.